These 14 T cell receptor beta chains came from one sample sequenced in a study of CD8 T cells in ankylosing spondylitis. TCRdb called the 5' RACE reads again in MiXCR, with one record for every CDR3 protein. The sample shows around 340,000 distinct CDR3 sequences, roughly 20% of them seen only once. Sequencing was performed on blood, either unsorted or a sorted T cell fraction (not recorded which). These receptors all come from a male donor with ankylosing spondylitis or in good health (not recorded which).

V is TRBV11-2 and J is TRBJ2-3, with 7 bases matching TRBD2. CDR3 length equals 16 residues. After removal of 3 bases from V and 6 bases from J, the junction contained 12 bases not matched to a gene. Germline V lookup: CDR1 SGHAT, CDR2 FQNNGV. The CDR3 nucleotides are TGTGCCAGCAGCTTGGGGAGGACTAGGTTCACGGATACGCAGTATTTT. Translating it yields CASSLGRTRFTDTQYF.

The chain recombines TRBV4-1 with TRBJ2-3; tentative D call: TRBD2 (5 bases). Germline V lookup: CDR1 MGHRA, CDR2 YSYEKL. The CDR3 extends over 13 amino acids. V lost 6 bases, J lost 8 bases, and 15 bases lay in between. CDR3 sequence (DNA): TGCGCCAGCAGAGAAGCGGCCAGCGGTACGCAGTATTTT. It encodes CASREAASGTQYF.

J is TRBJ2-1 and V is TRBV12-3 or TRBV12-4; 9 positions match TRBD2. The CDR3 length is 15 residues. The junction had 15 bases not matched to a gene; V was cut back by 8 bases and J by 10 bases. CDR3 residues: CASGSRGGAAVEQFF. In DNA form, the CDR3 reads TGTGCCAGCGGATCCCGCGGGGGGGCCGCAGTAGAGCAGTTCTTC.

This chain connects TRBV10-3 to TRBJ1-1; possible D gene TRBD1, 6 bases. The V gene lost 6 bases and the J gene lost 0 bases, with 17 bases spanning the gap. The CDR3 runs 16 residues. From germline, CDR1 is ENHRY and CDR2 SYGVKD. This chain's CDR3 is CAIRDYRDTLNTEAFF. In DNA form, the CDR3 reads TGTGCCATCAGAGACTACCGGGACACCTTGAACACTGAAGCTTTCTTT.

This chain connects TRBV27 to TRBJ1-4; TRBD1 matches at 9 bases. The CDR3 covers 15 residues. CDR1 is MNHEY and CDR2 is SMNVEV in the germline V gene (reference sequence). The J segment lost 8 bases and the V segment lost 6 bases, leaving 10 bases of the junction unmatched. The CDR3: CASRPSDRGREKLFF. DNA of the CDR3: TGTGCCAGCAGGCCGTCCGACAGGGGGAGGGAAAAACTGTTTTTT.

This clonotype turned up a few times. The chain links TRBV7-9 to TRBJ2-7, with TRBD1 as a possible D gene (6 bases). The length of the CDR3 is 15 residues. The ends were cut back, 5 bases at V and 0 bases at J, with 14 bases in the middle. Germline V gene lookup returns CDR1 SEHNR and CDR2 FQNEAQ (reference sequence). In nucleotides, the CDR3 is TGTGCCAGCAGCCGTCATCAGGGGACCTCCTACGAGCAGTACTTC. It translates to CASSRHQGTSYEQYF.

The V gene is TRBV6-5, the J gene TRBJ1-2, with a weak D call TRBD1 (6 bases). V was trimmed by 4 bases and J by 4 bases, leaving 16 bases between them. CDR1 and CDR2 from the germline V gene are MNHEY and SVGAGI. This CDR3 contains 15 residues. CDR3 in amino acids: CASSSTWTVTYGYTF. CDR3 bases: TGTGCCAGCAGTTCAACCTGGACAGTTACCTATGGCTACACCTTC.

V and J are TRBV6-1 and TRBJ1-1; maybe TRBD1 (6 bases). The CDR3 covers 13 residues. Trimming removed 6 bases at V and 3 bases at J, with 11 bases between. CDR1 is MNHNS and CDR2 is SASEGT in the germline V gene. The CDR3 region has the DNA TGTGCCAGCAGGGACAGCTTGTACACTGAAGCTTTCTTT. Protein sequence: CASRDSLYTEAFF.

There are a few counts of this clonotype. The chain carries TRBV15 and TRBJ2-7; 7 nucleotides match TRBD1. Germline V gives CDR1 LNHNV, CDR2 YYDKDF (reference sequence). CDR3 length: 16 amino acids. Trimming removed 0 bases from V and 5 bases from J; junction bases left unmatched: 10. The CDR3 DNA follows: TGTGCCACCAGCAGAGATGCACAGGGGTACTTCCACGAGCAGTACTTC. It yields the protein CATSRDAQGYFHEQYF. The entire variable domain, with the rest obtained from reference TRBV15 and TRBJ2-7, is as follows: DAMVIQNPRYQVTQFGKPVTLSCSQTLNHNVMYWYQQKSSQAPKLLFHYYDKDFNNEADTPDNFQSRRPNTSFCFLDIRSPGLGDTAMYLCATSRDAQGYFHEQYFGPGTRLTVT.

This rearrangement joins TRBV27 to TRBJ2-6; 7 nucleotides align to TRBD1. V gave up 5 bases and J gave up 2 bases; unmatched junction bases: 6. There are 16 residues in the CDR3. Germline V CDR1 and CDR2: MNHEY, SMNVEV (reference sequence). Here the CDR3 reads CASSALDRAGANVLTF. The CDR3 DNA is TGTGCCAGCAGTGCCCTAGACAGGGCTGGGGCCAACGTCCTGACTTTC.

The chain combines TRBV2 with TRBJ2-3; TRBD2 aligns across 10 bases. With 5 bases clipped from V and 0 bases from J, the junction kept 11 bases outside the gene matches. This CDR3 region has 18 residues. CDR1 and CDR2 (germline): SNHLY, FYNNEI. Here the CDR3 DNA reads TGTGCCAGCAGTCCTGAGATAGCGGGGGGCCATAGCACAGATACGCAGTATTTT. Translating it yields CASSPEIAGGHSTDTQYF.

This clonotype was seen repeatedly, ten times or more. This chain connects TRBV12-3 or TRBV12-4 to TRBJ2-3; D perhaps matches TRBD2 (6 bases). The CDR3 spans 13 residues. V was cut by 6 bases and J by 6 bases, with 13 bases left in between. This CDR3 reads CASRPWGDDTQYF. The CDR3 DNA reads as TGTGCCAGCAGGCCGTGGGGGGATGATACGCAGTATTTT.

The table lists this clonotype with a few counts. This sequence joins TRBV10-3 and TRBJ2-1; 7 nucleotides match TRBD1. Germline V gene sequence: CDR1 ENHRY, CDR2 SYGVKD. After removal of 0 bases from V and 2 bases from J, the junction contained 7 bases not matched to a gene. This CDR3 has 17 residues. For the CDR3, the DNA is TGTGCCATCAGTGAGTCGGACCGGGACAGTGCCTACAATGAGCAGTTCTTC. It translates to CAISESDRDSAYNEQFF.

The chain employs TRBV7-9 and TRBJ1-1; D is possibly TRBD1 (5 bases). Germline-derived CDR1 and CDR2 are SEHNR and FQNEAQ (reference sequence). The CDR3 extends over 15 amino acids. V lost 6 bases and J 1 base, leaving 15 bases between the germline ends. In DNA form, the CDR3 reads TGTGCCAGCAGTTTCAACAGGTTCGAGAACACTGAAGCTTTCTTT. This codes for CASSFNRFENTEAFF.